This T cell receptor (beta chain) was documented in a study of blood T cell repertoires in COVID-19. Germline loops: CDR1 SGHDT, CDR2 YYEEEE. Trimming removed 1 base from V and 2 bases from J; junction bases left unmatched: 3. This CDR3 region has 14 residues. The method was immunoSEQ multiplex PCR; TCRdb's version includes in-frame clones alone and lacks a portion of them. Found here are nearly 25,000 clones, 80% to 85% of them singletons; the top ten hold 6.5%. Sample: peripheral blood. This TCR came from an older man with acute or convalescent COVID-19. The J gene is TRBJ2-7, the V gene TRBV5-6; 7 nucleotides align to TRBD2. The CDR3 DNA sequence: TGTGCCAGCAGCTTGTGGGACTACGCCTACGAGCAGTACTTC. Translated: CASSLWDYAYEQYF.